These 8 T cell receptor beta chains originate from one sample sequenced in a study of siplizumab effects on memory and regulatory T cells. Clones were read by immunoSEQ multiplex PCR, and TCRdb kept only the in-frame ones, dropping some. The sample gives over 90,000 clones, roughly 90% of which show up once; more than 0.95% is in the top ten. Source material: CD4+ T cells sorted from blood. The receptors were sampled from a human donor in good health.

CDR3 bases: TGTGCCAGCAGCTTAGGCAGGCGCGCCTACAATGAGCAGTTCTTC. Protein product: CASSLGRRAYNEQFF. The gene calls are TRBV11-3 and TRBJ2-1, with D unclear. Germline lookup yields CDR1 SGHNT and CDR2 YENEEA. The CDR3 consists of 15 residues. Trimming shortened V by 1 base and J by 2 bases, and 9 bases separated the two germline ends.

The chain carries TRBV5-4 and TRBJ1-1; 7 bases map to TRBD1. CDR3 length equals 15 residues. Germline CDR1 is SGHNT and CDR2 is YYREEE (reference sequence). J lost 4 bases, V lost 4 bases, and 10 bases had no gene match. CDR3 amino acids: CASSLPTGMGTEAFF. CDR3 DNA sequence: TGTGCCAGCAGCCTACCGACAGGGATGGGCACTGAAGCTTTCTTT.

This clone turned up a few times. The rearrangement links TRBV7-3 to TRBJ1-5; 9 bases map to TRBD1. V dropped 6 bases and J dropped 6; count of bases not matched to a gene: 15. Germline V gene data show CDR1 as SGHTA and CDR2 as FQGTGA. The CDR3 has 17 residues. The CDR3 sequence: CASRQRARDRVGQPQHF. CDR3 DNA: TGTGCCAGCAGACAAAGAGCCCGGGACAGGGTAGGTCAGCCCCAGCATTTT.

This clone is a singleton in its sample. The V and J genes are TRBV30 and TRBJ2-2; tentative D call: TRBD2 (7 bases). The CDR3 covers 14 residues. Germline-derived CDR1 and CDR2 are GTSNPN and SVGIG (reference sequence). Between the trimmed V and J ends, which lost 8 bases and 0 bases, there was a span of 13 bases. The CDR3 sequence is CAARGAANTGELFF. The CDR3 nucleotides are TGTGCCGCCCGGGGGGCGGCGAACACCGGGGAGCTGTTTTTT.

The chain couples TRBV21-1 to TRBJ2-3; the table's TRBD2 call for D was not verified on the DNA. TRBV21-1 is a pseudogene locus. CDR3 size: 16 residues. CDR3 amino acids: CASSTSGRGYTDTQYF. The DNA for the CDR3 is TGTGCCAGCAGCACCAGCGGGAGAGGCTACACAGATACGCAGTATTTT.

The V and J genes are TRBV7-2 and TRBJ2-2; 12 bases map to TRBD2. Unmatched junction bases numbered 6, after V lost 6 bases and J lost 4 bases. The CDR3 totals 16 residues. Germline CDR1 SGHTA, CDR2 FQGNSA. The CDR3 nucleotides read TGTGCCAGCAGGGAGACTAGCGGGAGCACCACCGGGGAGCTGTTTTTT. Residues: CASRETSGSTTGELFF. The full variable domain, rest sourced from reference TRBV7-2 and TRBJ2-2, is GAGVSQSPSNKVTEKGKDVELRCDPISGHTALYWYRQSLGQGLEFLIYFQGNSAPDKSGLPSDRFSAERTGGSVSTLTIQRTQQEDSAVYLCASRETSGSTTGELFFGEGSRLTVL.

This clone was recorded once. This chain links TRBV18 with TRBJ1-3; D is unclear. CDR1 KGHSH and CDR2 LQKENI come from the germline V gene. The CDR3 has 16 residues. Trimming pared 3 bases from V and 0 bases from J, leaving 12 bases between. In DNA, the CDR3 is TGTGCCAGCTCACCTAGTGCTCTGAACTCTGGAAACACCATATATTTT. It yields the protein CASSPSALNSGNTIYF.

This CDR3 reads CASSQGPRDSPLHF. CDR3 DNA: TGCGCCAGCAGCCAAGGTCCTCGGGATTCACCCCTCCACTTT. The chain is built from TRBV4-1 and TRBJ1-6; D not resolved. CDR3 size: 14 residues. Germline CDR1 and CDR2: MGHRA and YSYEKL. Trimming took off 1 base at V and 8 bases at J, with 9 bases between the two ends.